The rows below give T cell receptor beta chains drawn from one sample of a study of cytomegalovirus exposure and HLA in healthy donors. Libraries were prepared by immunoSEQ multiplex PCR; TCRdb keeps only in-frame clonotypes and omits some of them. The table has roughly 140,000 clones, 65% to 85% seen once. The sample comprised PBMCs. These TCRs come from a male donor in good health and CMV-seronegative. Both conserved end residues are part of each CDR3. D genes are given only for firm matches. Not every row has a clone size; where given, it reads once, few, many or a size class.

J gene: TRBJ2-2
clone size: -
V gene: TRBV28
D gene: TRBD2
CDR3 DNA: TGTGCCAGCAGTTTCGACCGGGGACTAGCGGGAGTCGCGAACACCGGGGAGCTGTTTTTT
CDR3 protein: CASSFDRGLAGVANTGELFF

J gene: TRBJ2-3
clone size: -
V gene: TRBV9
D gene: TRBD2
CDR3 DNA: TGTGCCAGCAGCGTAGGGGCGACTAGCGGGGGGACAGATACGCAGTATTTT
CDR3 protein: CASSVGATSGGTDTQYF

J gene: TRBJ1-5
clone size: few
V gene: TRBV19
D gene: -
CDR3 DNA: TGTGCCAGTAGTTTACAGAGCAATCAGCCCCAGCATTTT
CDR3 protein: CASSLQSNQPQHF

J gene: TRBJ2-5
clone size: few
V gene: TRBV19
D gene: -
CDR3 DNA: TGTGCCAGTAGTAGCGGGATCCTCTTAGAGCAGTACTTC
CDR3 protein: CASSSGILLEQYF

J gene: TRBJ2-2
clone size: -
V gene: TRBV18
D gene: TRBD1
CDR3 DNA: TGTGCCAGCTCACCACTCGAAGGGACAGCGGGGGAGCTGTTTTTT
CDR3 protein: CASSPLEGTAGELFF

J gene: TRBJ2-3
clone size: -
V gene: TRBV27
D gene: TRBD2
CDR3 DNA: TGTGCCAGCAGTCCGCGACTAGCGGAAAGCACAGATACGCAGTATTTT
CDR3 protein: CASSPRLAESTDTQYF

J gene: TRBJ2-1
clone size: -
V gene: TRBV27
D gene: TRBD2
CDR3 DNA: TGTGCCAGCAGTCAACCCGGGACTAGCGGTAACAATGAGCAGTTCTTC
CDR3 protein: CASSQPGTSGNNEQFF

J gene: TRBJ2-7
clone size: -
V gene: TRBV13
D gene: -
CDR3 DNA: TGTGCCAGCAGCTTAGGCAGGGCCTCCTACGAGCAGTACTTC
CDR3 protein: CASSLGRASYEQYF

J gene: TRBJ2-2
clone size: -
V gene: TRBV9
D gene: TRBD2
CDR3 DNA: TGTGCCAGCACCCTAGGGGAGGGGTCCTTGGCCGGGGAGCTGTTTTTT
CDR3 protein: CASTLGEGSLAGELFF

J gene: TRBJ2-7
clone size: -
V gene: TRBV18
D gene: TRBD1
CDR3 DNA: TGTGCCAGCTCATTCGGGACAGGGGACTACGAGCAGTACTTC
CDR3 protein: CASSFGTGDYEQYF

J gene: TRBJ2-5
clone size: -
V gene: TRBV6-5
D gene: -
CDR3 DNA: TGTGCCAGCAGTTACTCGGGCGAGACCCAGTACTTC
CDR3 protein: CASSYSGETQYF

J gene: TRBJ1-1
clone size: -
V gene: TRBV18
D gene: TRBD1
CDR3 DNA: TGTGCCAGCTCAGGACAGGGTCCAGTACTCCGGAACACTGAAGCTTTCTTT
CDR3 protein: CASSGQGPVLRNTEAFF

J gene: TRBJ1-1
clone size: -
V gene: TRBV13
D gene: -
CDR3 DNA: TGTGCCAGCAGCTTTCTGGGGGGTGAAAGCACTGAAGCTTTCTTT
CDR3 protein: CASSFLGGESTEAFF

J gene: TRBJ1-2
clone size: -
V gene: TRBV9
D gene: TRBD1
CDR3 DNA: TGTGCCAGCAGCGTCGGAACCGGGACAGCCTATGGTGGCTACACCTTC
CDR3 protein: CASSVGTGTAYGGYTF

J gene: TRBJ2-3
clone size: -
V gene: TRBV10-1
D gene: -
CDR3 DNA: TGCGCCAGCAGTGACCCGCCTCCAGGGTTAGATTCCGATACGCAGTATTTT
CDR3 protein: CASSDPPPGLDSDTQYF

J gene: TRBJ2-1
clone size: -
V gene: TRBV27
D gene: TRBD2
CDR3 DNA: TGTGCCAGCACTCGACTAGCGCGGACCTACAATGAGCAGTTCTTC
CDR3 protein: CASTRLARTYNEQFF

J gene: TRBJ1-1
clone size: medium-sized
V gene: TRBV7-6
D gene: -
CDR3 DNA: TGTGCCAGCAGTTGGCAGGGTACCACTGAAGCTTTCTTT
CDR3 protein: CASSWQGTTEAFF